This T cell receptor beta chain appears in the sequencing data of a study of blood T cell repertoires in COVID-19 (TCRdb year 2020). With regard to the full study: The collaborator samples originated in the United States, Italy and Spain and spanned the acute and convalescent phases of COVID-19. The repertoires were released in a freely available public database intended as a resource for research on the immune response to SARS-CoV-2. HLA class I and class II types, where available, came from metadata supplied by the sample provider rather than from assay-based typing. Nearly every sample came with metadata listing a de-identified subject ID, COVID-19 status, age in years and sex. The dataset comprised deeply sampled blood TCRbeta repertoires from subjects exposed to, actively infected with, or recovered from COVID-19. The material from the prospective study consisted of cDNA or gDNA derived from T cells, B-cell-depleted T cells, or PBMCs. The samples were drawn from two sources: the first 160 participants of the ongoing ImmuneRACE study, and fewer than 1,500 subjects contributed by 6 global collaborators.

General conclusions and limits of the study: The amount of clinical and demographic metadata varied by source and participant and was provided uncurated.

As to this clone: What this receptor recognizes is not known. Nothing much larger sits one base from this clone, and base qualities are not available.

Enrolling through a virtual design, the prospective study's participants ranged in age from roughly 18 to 89 years and lived across 20 to 25 United States geographic areas. To assign participants to cohorts, the prospective study relied on clinical history that participants themselves reported in a screening survey and a study questionnaire. Exposed participants were defined as having been in contact with someone with a PCR-confirmed or clinician-diagnosed COVID-19 case within 2 weeks of study entry. In the prospective study, mobile phlebotomists collected whole blood, serum and a nasopharyngeal or oropharyngeal swab from each participant. Prospective study participants could optionally give additional blood draws and questionnaires over an approximately two-month period. Before DNA extraction, blood samples from the prospective study were shipped at room temperature or frozen. TCRbeta CDR3 regions were amplified from genomic DNA using the immunoSEQ Assay, a bias-controlled multiplex PCR. The original methods were these. The number of nucleated cells in each sample was estimated by amplification of reference gene primers within the assay. To quantify the absolute abundance of each unique TCRbeta CDR3 rearrangement, sequence reads were collapsed and filtered. For each sample, productive Simpson clonality was calculated as the square root of Simpson's diversity index over productive rearrangements. TCRdb re-hosts the immuneACCESS table, in-frame sequences only. Its copies lack some clones; in the studies checked, an unresolved V gene accounts for under half of them, and the cause for the rest is not known. The V and J calls and clone size were taken over from that table, and D and trimming were inferred from the DNA. This sample holds about 350,000 clones; about 90% were observed only once. The ten largest clones represent approximately 0.97% of the sample.

The sample comprised PBMCs or T cells enriched from blood (not recorded which). This receptor was taken from a woman aged 25 to 39 who had been exposed to COVID-19.

The CDR3 region has the sequence CATSRDRRVLNEQFF. The bases read TGTGCCACCAGCAGAGACCGTCGGGTACTGAATGAGCAGTTCTTC. The chain uses TRBV15 and TRBJ2-1; no confident D gene assignment can be made. The junction shows trimming of 0 bases on V and 7 bases on J, plus 13 bases between the germline ends. CDR1 and CDR2, per the germline V gene (reference sequence), are LNHNV and YYDKDF. Counted from cysteine to phenylalanine, this CDR3 has 15 amino acids. Kept here is only the CDR3 DNA, which spans 45 bases and is read in frame from base 1.